This T cell receptor beta chain is from a study of blood T cell repertoires in COVID-19. Germline V gene lookup returns CDR1 LGHNA and CDR2 YSLEER. CDR3 length: 17 residues. V trimming: 0 bases; J trimming: 10 bases; junction bases outside the gene matches: 13. Authors' methods: The authors estimated nucleated cell counts from reference gene primer amplification. Sequenced by immunoSEQ multiplex PCR; TCRdb stores in-frame clones only, minus some. The DNA was the basis for D and trimming; V, J and clone size are from that table. The sample yields more than 250,000 clones, roughly 85% seen once. The sample consisted of peripheral blood. The TCR sequence derives from a man aged 50 to 59 with active or convalescent COVID-19. The V gene is TRBV4-3, the J gene TRBJ1-4, with 8 bases lining up with TRBD1. The CDR3 sequence is CASSQEGMRQGSGKLFF. CDR3 sequence (DNA): TGCGCCAGCAGCCAAGAGGGAATGAGACAGGGGTCGGGAAAACTGTTTTTT.